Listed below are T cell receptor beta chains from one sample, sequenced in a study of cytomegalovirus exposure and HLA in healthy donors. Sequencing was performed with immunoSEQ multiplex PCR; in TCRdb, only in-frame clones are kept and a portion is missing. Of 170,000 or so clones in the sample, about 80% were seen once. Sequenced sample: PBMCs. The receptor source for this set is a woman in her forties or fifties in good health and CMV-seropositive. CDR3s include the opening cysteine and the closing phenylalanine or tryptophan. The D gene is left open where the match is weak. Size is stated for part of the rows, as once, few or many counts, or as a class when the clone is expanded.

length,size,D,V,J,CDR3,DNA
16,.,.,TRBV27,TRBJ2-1,CASTPRVSDAYNEQFF,TGTGCCAGCACCCCCCGGGTTAGTGATGCCTACAATGAGCAGTTCTTC
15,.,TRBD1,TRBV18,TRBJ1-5,CASSPGRGSGQPQHF,TGTGCCAGCTCACCGGGCAGGGGGTCGGGTCAGCCCCAGCATTTT
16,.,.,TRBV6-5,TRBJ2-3,CASSYSSGGRTDTQYF,TGTGCCAGCAGTTACTCGTCCGGAGGGAGGACAGATACGCAGTATTTT
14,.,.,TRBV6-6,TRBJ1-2,CASSYSIPVYGYTF,TGTGCCAGCAGTTACTCGATCCCAGTCTATGGCTACACCTTC
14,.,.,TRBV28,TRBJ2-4,CASRTSGGKNIQYF,TGTGCCAGCAGAACCTCCGGTGGCAAAAACATTCAGTACTTC
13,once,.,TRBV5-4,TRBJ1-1,CASSLYGDSRSPF,TGTGCCAGCAGCTTGTATGGCGACAGCCGCTCCCCTTTT
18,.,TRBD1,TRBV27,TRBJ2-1,CASSLSTLGDRNYNEQFF,TGTGCCAGCAGTTTATCCACCCTCGGGGACAGAAACTACAATGAGCAGTTCTTC
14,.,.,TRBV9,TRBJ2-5,CASSVRGGQETQYF,TGTGCCAGCAGCGTAAGGGGTGGGCAAGAGACCCAGTACTTC
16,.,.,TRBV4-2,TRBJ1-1,CASRRHIERGNTEAFF,TGTGCCAGCAGGCGTCACATCGAACGGGGTAACACTGAAGCTTTCTTT
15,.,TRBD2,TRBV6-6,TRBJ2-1,CASRFGGASYNEQFF,TGTGCCAGCAGGTTCGGGGGGGCCTCCTACAATGAGCAGTTCTTC
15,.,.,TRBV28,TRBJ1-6,CASSPPTLYNSPLHF,TGTGCCAGCAGTCCACCGACATTGTATAATTCACCCCTCCACTTT
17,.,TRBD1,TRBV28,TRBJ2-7,CASSLSLGTVKSYEQYF,TGTGCCAGCAGTTTATCTCTCGGGACAGTCAAGTCCTACGAGCAGTACTTC
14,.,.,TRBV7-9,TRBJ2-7,CASSRTVNLYEQYF,TGTGCCAGCAGCCGGACAGTAAACCTCTACGAGCAGTACTTC
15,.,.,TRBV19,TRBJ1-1,CASSMGQFMNTEAFF,TGTGCCAGTAGTATGGGCCAGTTTATGAACACTGAAGCTTTCTTT
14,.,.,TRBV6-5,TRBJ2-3,CASSYGTYTDTQYF,TGTGCCAGCAGTTACGGTACATACACAGATACGCAGTATTTT
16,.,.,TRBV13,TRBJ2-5,CASSPRRPQLQETQYF,TGTGCCAGCAGCCCCCGGAGGCCTCAGCTACAAGAGACCCAGTACTTC
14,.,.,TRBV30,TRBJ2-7,CAWSVGTQSYEQYF,TGTGCCTGGAGTGTAGGGACACAATCCTACGAGCAGTACTTC
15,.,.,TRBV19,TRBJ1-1,CASKTEQGRRTEAFF,TGTGCCAGTAAGACGGAACAGGGACGGCGGACTGAAGCTTTCTTT
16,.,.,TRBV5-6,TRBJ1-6,CASSSTTRDNHSPLHF,TGTGCCAGCAGCTCAACAACAAGGGACAATCATTCGCCCCTCCACTTT
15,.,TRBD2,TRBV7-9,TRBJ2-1,CASSGGLALDNEQFF,TGTGCCAGCAGCGGCGGACTAGCTCTCGACAATGAGCAGTTCTTC
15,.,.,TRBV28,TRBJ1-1,CASSLEPTQLTEAFF,TGTGCCAGCAGTTTAGAACCCACCCAACTCACTGAAGCTTTCTTT
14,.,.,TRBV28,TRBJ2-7,CASSFSSAYYEQYF,TGTGCCAGCAGTTTCTCCAGCGCCTACTACGAGCAGTACTTC
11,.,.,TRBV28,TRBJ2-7,CASSSYYEQYF,TGTGCCAGCAGCTCCTACTACGAGCAGTACTTC
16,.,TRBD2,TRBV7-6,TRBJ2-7,CASSSGGAGGTYEQYF,TGTGCCAGCAGCTCGGGAGGGGCGGGGGGAACCTACGAGCAGTACTTC
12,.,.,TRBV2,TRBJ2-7,CASNRDNYEQYF,TGTGCCAGCAATCGAGACAACTACGAGCAGTACTTC
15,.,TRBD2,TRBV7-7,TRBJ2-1,CASSSGLAGYNEQFF,TGTGCTAGCAGCTCGGGACTAGCGGGTTACAATGAGCAGTTCTTC
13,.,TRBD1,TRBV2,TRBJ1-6,CASRDRDNSPLHF,TGTGCCAGCAGAGACAGGGATAATTCACCCCTCCACTTT
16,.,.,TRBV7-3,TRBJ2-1,CASSPARLDAYNEQFF,TGTGCCAGCAGCCCCGCCCGACTAGACGCCTACAATGAGCAGTTCTTC
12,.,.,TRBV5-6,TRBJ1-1,CASSFEEVEAFF,TGTGCCAGCAGCTTTGAGGAGGTAGAAGCTTTCTTT
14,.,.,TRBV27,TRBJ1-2,CASRRGWGDYGYTF,TGTGCCAGCCGTCGCGGGTGGGGGGACTATGGCTACACCTTC
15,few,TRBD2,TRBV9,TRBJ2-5,CASSPQLAGAGTQYF,TGTGCCAGCAGCCCTCAATTAGCGGGAGCGGGGACCCAGTACTTC
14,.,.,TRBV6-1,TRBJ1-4,CASSTERGNEKLFF,TGTGCCAGCAGTACCGAACGGGGGAATGAAAAACTGTTTTTT
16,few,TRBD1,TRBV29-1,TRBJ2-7,CSVEGAGAGGSYEQYF,TGCAGCGTTGAAGGGGCTGGGGCAGGGGGATCCTACGAGCAGTACTTC
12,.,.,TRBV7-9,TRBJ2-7,CSSSRQSYEQYF,TGTTCCAGCAGCCGACAATCCTACGAGCAGTACTTC
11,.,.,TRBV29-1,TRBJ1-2,CSACQDYGYTF,TGCAGCGCTTGCCAGGATTATGGCTACACCTTC
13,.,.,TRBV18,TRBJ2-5,CASSPDYLGTQYF,TGTGCCAGCTCACCAGACTACCTCGGGACCCAGTACTTC
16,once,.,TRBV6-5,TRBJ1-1,CASSYSSYRVGTEAFF,TGTGCCAGCAGTTACTCCTCTTACAGGGTAGGGACTGAAGCTTTCTTT
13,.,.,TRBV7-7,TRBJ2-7,CASSKDRLNEQYF,TGTGCTAGCAGCAAAGACAGGTTGAACGAGCAGTACTTC